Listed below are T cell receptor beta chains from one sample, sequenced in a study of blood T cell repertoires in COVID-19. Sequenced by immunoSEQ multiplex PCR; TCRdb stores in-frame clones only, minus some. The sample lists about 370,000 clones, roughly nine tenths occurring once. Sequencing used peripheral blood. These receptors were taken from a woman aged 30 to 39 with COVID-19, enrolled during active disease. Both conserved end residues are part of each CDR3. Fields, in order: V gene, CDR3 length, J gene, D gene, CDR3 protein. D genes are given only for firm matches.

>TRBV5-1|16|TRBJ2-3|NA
CASSLDGGTSTDTQYF
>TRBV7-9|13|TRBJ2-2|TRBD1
CASSRQGPGELFF
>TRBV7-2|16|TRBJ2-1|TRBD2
CASSLVSSGGYNEQFF
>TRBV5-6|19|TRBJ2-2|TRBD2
CASSLKVVSGGANTGELFF
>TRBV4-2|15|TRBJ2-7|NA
CASSQVLAGDYEQYF
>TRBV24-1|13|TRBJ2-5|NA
CATSDPGVETQYF
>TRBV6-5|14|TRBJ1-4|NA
CATHRQTGNEKLFF
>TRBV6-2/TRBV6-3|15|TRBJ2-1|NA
CASSRLSTESNEQFF
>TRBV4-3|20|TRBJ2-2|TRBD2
CASSQEPGTSGREGTGELFF
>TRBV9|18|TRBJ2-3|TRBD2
CASSVAPNSGRGTDTQYF
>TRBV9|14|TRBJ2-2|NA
CASSVGADTGELFF
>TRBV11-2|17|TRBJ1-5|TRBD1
CASSSRIGTVSNQPQHF
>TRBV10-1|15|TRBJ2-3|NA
CASSESTVPTDTQYF
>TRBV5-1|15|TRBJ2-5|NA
CASSLAGQVQETQYF
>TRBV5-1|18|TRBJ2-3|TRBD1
CASSLEGQGAISTDTQYF
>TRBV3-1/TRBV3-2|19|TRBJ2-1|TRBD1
CASSLLGTGTRYRHNEQFF
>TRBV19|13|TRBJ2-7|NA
CASSIELAAEQYF
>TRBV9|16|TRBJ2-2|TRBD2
CASSVSGGQGTGELFF
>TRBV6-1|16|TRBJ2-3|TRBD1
CASSEDRGPSTDTQYF
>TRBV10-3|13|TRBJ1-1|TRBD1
CAIRRQGSPEAFF
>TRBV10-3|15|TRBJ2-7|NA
CAISETGRGTYEQYF
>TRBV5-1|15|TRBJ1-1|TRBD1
CASSLRQGRDTEAFF
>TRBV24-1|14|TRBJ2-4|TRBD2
CATSGGGAKNIQYF
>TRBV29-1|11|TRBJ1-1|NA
CSTDSYTEAFF
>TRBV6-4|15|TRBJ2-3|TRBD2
CASSVASGGTDTQYF
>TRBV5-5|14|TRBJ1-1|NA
CASSLGQGLGEAFF
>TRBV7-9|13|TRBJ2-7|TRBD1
CASSPMDRGMQYF
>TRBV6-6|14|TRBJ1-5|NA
CASSSQGGDQPQHF
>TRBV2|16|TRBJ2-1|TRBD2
CASSEWAGDSYNEQFF
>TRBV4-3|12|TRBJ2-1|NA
CASSQSGAEQFF
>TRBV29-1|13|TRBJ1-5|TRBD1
CSVSTGADQPQHF
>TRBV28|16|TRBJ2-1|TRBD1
CASSRGDRIVYNEQFF
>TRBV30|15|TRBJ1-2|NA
CAWSVPWGQGYGYTF
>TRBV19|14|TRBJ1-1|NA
CASSIDRWQVEAFF
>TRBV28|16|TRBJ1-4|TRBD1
CASSSRTGTVNEKLFF
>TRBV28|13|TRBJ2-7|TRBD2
CATTGGLSYEQYF
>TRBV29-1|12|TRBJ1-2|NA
CSVEGGAGGYTF
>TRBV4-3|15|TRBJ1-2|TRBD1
CASSQELGQRYGYTF
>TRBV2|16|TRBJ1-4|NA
CASSRSRGWANEKLFF
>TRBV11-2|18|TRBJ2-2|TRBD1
CASSHIRLTGSSTGELFF
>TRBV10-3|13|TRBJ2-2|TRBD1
CAITGGNTGELFF
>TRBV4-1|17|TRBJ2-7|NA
CASSQGGAGLSNYEQYF